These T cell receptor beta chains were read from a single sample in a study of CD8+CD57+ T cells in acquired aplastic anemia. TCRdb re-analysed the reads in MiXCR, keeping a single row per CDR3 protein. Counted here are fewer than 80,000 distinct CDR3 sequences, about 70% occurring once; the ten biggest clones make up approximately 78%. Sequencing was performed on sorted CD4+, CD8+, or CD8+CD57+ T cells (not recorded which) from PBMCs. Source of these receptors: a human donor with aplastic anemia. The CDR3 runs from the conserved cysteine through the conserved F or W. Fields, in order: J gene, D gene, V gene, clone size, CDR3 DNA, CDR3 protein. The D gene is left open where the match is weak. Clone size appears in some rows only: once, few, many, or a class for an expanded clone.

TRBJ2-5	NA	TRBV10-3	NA	TGTGCCATCAGTGGGCGGGAGTACTTC	CAISGREYF
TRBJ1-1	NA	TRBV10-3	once	TGTGCCATCGTTATGGGCCCGAACACTGAAGCTTTCTTT	CAIVMGPNTEAFF
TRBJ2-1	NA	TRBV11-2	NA	TGTGCCAGCAGCTTACTCTTCTCCGGGGAAAATGAGCAGTTCTTC	CASSLLFSGENEQFF
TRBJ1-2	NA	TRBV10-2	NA	TGCGCCAGCAGTGACCAGGAGACTAACTATGGCTACACCTTC	CASSDQETNYGYTF
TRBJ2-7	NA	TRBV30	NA	TGTGCCTGGAGTGTACTCCAGCTATCTATGGAGCAGTACTTC	CAWSVLQLSMEQYF
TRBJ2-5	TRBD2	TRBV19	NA	TGTGCCAGTCAGACCCTAGCGGGCATAGTAGAGACCCAGTACTTC	CASQTLAGIVETQYF
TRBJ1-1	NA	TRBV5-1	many	TGCGCCAGCAGCTTGGCCAGTGGGACTGAAGCTTTCTTT	CASSLASGTEAFF
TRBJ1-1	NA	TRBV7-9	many	TGTGCCAGCAGCCCTGGACAGATGAACACTGAAGCTTTCTTT	CASSPGQMNTEAFF
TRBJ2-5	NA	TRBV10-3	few	TGTGCCATCAGGGCAGAAGAGACCCAGTACTTC	CAIRAEETQYF
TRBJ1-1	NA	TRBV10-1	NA	TGCGCCAGCAGTGAGGAAAGAGGTTGGAACACTGAAGCTTTCTTT	CASSEERGWNTEAFF
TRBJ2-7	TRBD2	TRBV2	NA	TGTGCCAGCAGTGTGCTAGCGGGTCGGCAGTACTTC	CASSVLAGRQYF
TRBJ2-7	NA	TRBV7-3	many	TGTGCCAGCAGCTTATATCCAGGGGTCTACGAGCAGTACTTC	CASSLYPGVYEQYF
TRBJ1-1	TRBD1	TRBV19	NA	TGTGCCAGTAGGAGGGACAGGGAAGCTTTCTTT	CASRRDREAFF
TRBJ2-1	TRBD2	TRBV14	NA	TGTGCCAGCAGCCAAGAATCATGGACTAGCGGCCTAAACAATGAGCAGTTCTTC	CASSQESWTSGLNNEQFF
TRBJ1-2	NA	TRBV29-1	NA	TGCAGCGCTGTAGTAGGATCGGCCTATGGCTACACCTTC	CSAVVGSAYGYTF
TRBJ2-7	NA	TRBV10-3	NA	TGTGCCAGCGTCGGGGCCTCCTACGAGCAGTACTTC	CASVGASYEQYF
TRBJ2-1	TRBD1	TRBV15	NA	TGTGCCACCAGACCGGGGACAGCTATCTACAATGAGCAGTTCTTC	CATRPGTAIYNEQFF
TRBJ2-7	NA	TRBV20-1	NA	TGCAGTGCTAGAGATGTTCAGGTGAGCTCCTACGAGCAGTACTTC	CSARDVQVSSYEQYF
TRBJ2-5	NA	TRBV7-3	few	TGTGCCAGCAGCCCAGGGGTCCGGGAGACCCAGTACTTC	CASSPGVRETQYF
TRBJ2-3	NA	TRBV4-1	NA	TGCGCCAGCAGCCAAGTGGACGAAACAGATTCGCAGTATTTT	CASSQVDETDSQYF
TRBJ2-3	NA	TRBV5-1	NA	TGCGCCAGCAGCTTGAGGGGGGCGAGCACAGATACGCAGTATTTT	CASSLRGASTDTQYF
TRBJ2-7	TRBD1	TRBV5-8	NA	TGTGCCAGCAGCCACAGGGACAGTCCCTACGAGCAGTACTTC	CASSHRDSPYEQYF